This entry concerns a single T cell receptor (beta chain). Its antigen is currently unknown. Naive CD8 cells comprised CD45RO-negative, CCR7-positively selected cells, excluding terminally differentiated effector memory CD45RA+ cells. These data originate in a study of shared clonotypes between healthy human individuals. Findings and caveats of the study: For naive CD4 cells, 5% to 6.5% of clonotypes were shared across a few donors. Genetic and exposure-history diversity was limited by the small donor number.

The protocol was immunoSEQ multiplex PCR, while the TCRdb copy is restricted to in-frame clones and leaves out a portion. The sample holds about 580,000 clones, 95% to 98% seen once. V shed 5 bases and J shed 2 bases, with 13 bases lying between them. Germline CDR1 SNHLY, CDR2 FYNNEI. The CDR3 has 14 amino acids. This chain joins TRBV2 and TRBJ2-7; D perhaps matches TRBD1 (6 bases). The TCR originated in a man younger than 40 in good health. The sequenced sample was naive CD8+ T cells sorted from blood. In nucleotides, the CDR3 is TGTGCCAGCAGTTCACAGGGTAAACCCTACGAGCAGTACTTC. Amino acids: CASSSQGKPYEQYF. Full variable domain (remainder filled in from reference TRBV2 and TRBJ2-7): EPEVTQTPSHQVTQMGQEVILRCVPISNHLYFYWYRQILGQKVEFLVSFYNNEISEKSEIFDDQFSVERPDGSNFTLKIRSTKLEDSAMYFCASSSQGKPYEQYFGPGTRLTVT.